A selection of T cell receptor beta chains follows, all from one sample in a study of control samples from healthy donors and cancer patients. Produced via immunoSEQ multiplex PCR; TCRdb's table is partial and in-frame only. The table records about 140,000 clones, about 90% of them present only once. Sequenced: blood. The source of these receptors is a man younger than 35 in good health. Both conserved end residues are part of each CDR3. Not every row has a clone size; where given, it reads once, few, many or a size class.

j_call | v_call | clone_size | cdr3_aa
TRBJ2-7 | TRBV5-1 | . | CASSLVAREIDEQYF
TRBJ1-2 | TRBV29-1 | . | CSVEDRRGGYTF
TRBJ2-5 | TRBV30 | . | CAWRDRGKETQYF
TRBJ2-7 | TRBV9 | . | CASSVEGVPFNEQYF
TRBJ1-2 | TRBV6-4 | . | CASSDPKRQGGSGYGYTF
TRBJ2-7 | TRBV10-3 | once | CAISGTEHYEQYF
TRBJ1-2 | TRBV7-3 | . | CASSPTAGRGEEGYTF
TRBJ2-1 | TRBV12-3/TRBV12-4 | . | CASSFNPSVPFF
TRBJ2-1 | TRBV28 | once | CASRAGSRYNEQFF
TRBJ2-7 | TRBV19 | . | CASSMDPGQVSYEQYF
TRBJ1-1 | TRBV12-5 | . | CASGLVGSTGRRDTEAFF
TRBJ2-3 | TRBV7-6 | . | CASRPPGGGNTQYF
TRBJ2-7 | TRBV10-3 | . | CAISGTGGSYEQYF
TRBJ2-7 | TRBV6-5 | . | CASSPGQGEQYF
TRBJ1-1 | TRBV27 | . | CASRGTANTEAFF
TRBJ2-1 | TRBV18 | . | CASSPPGIPILQNEQFF
TRBJ2-3 | TRBV7-3 | . | CASSSRLAGNTDTQYF
TRBJ2-2 | TRBV6-4 | . | CASRRDSNTGELFF
TRBJ1-1 | TRBV11-2 | . | CASSLGLGQPNTEAFF
TRBJ1-5 | TRBV24-1 | . | CATSTGGAGNQPQHF
TRBJ1-1 | TRBV6-2/TRBV6-3 | . | CASSPTVGQGNTEAFF
TRBJ2-7 | TRBV6-5 | . | CASSPGQGFYEQYF
TRBJ2-7 | TRBV27 | . | CASSLRQGYEQYF
TRBJ2-3 | TRBV5-1 | . | CASSPPGAEGDTQYF